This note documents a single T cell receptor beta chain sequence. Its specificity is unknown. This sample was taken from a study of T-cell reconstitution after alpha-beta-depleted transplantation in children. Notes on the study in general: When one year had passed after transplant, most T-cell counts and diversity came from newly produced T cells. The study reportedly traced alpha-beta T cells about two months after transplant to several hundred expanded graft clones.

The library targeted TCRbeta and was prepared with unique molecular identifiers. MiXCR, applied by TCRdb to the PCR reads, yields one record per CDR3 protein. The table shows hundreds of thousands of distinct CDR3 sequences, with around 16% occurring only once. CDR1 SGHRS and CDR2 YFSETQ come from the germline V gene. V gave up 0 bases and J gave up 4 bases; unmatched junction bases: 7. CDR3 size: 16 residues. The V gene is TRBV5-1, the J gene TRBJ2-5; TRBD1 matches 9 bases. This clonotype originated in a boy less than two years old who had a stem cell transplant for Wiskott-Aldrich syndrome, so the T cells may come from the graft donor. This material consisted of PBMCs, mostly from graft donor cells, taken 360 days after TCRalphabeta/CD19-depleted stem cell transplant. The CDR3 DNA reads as TGCGCCAGCAGCTTGGTCCCGGACAGGGGATCAGAGACCCAGTACTTC. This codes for CASSLVPDRGSETQYF.